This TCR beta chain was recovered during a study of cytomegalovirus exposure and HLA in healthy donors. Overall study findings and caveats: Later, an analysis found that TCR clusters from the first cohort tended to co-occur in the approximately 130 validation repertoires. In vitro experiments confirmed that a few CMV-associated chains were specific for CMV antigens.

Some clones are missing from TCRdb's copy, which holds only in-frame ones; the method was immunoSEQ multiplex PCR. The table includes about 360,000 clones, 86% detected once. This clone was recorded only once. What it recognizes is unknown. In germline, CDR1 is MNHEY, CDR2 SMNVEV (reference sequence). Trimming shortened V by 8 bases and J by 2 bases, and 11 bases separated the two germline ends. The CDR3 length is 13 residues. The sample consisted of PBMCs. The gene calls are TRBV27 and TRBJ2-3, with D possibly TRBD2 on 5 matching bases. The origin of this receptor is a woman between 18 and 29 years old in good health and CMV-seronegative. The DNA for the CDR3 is TGTGCCAGCGGGGAGCTTTTCACAGATACGCAGTATTTT. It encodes CASGELFTDTQYF.